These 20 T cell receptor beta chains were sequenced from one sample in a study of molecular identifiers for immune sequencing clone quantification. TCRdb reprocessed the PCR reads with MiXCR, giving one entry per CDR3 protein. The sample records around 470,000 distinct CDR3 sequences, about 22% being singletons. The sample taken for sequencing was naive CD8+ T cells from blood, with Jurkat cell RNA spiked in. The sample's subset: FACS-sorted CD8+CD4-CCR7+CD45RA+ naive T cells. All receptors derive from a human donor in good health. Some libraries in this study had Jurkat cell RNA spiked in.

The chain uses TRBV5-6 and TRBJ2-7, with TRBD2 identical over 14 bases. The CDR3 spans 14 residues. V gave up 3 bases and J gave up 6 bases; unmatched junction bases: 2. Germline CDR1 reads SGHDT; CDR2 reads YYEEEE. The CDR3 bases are TGTGCCAGCAGCTGGACTAGCGGGGGGAGCGAGCAGTACTTC. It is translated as CASSWTSGGSEQYF.

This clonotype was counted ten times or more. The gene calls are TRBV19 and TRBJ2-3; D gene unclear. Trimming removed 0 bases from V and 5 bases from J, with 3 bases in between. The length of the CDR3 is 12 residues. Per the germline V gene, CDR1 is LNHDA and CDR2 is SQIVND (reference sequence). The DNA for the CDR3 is TGTGCCAGTAGTATAGATAAAGATACGCAGTATTTT. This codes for CASSIDKDTQYF.

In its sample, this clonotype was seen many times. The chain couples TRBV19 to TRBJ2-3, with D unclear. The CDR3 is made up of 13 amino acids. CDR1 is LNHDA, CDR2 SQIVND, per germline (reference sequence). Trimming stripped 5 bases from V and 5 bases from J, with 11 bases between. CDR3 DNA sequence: TGTGCCAGTAGTCCCACCTCGGTAGATACGCAGTATTTT. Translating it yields CASSPTSVDTQYF.

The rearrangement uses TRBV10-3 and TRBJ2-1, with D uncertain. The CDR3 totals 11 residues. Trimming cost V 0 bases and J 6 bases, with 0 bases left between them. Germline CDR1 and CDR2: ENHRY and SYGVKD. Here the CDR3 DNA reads TGTGCCATCAGTGAGTCCAATGAGCAGTTCTTC. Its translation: CAISESNEQFF.

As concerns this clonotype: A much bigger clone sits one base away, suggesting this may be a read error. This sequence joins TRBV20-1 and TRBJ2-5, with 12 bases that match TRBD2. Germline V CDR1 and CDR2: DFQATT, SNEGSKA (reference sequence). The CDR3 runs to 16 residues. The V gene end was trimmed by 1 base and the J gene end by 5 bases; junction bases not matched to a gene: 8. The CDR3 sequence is CSARVTSGGPPETQYF. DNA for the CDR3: TGCAGTGCTAGAGTTACTAGCGGGGGGCCACCGGAGACCCAGTACTTC.

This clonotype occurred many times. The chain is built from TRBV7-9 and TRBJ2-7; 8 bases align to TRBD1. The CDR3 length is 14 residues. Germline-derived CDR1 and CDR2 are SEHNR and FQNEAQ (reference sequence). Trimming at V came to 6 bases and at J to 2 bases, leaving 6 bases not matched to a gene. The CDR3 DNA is TGTGCCAGCAGTTTAACAGGGGGAACCTACGAGCAGTACTTC. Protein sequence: CASSLTGGTYEQYF.

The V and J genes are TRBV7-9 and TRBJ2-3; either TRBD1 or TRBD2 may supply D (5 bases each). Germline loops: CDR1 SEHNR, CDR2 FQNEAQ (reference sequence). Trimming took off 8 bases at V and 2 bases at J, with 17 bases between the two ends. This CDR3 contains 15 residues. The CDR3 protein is CASGPLGVDTDTQYF. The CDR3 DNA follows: TGTGCCAGCGGCCCACTAGGGGTAGACACAGATACGCAGTATTTT.

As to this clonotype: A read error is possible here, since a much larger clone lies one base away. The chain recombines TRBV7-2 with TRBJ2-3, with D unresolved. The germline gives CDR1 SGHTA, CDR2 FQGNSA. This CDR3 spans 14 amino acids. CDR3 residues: CASSYLINSDTLYF. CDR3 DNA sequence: TGTGCCAGCAGCTACTTGATTAATTCAGATACGCTGTATTTT.

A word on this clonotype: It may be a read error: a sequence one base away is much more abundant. The CDR3 reads CDSRFGPGGDTQYF. The CDR3 DNA follows: TGTGACAGCAGATTCGGGCCGGGAGGAGATACGCAGTATTTT. This chain joins TRBV11-2 and TRBJ2-3, with 7 bases identical to TRBD2. Germline V gene sequence: CDR1 SGHAT, CDR2 FQNNGV. This CDR3 comprises 14 residues.

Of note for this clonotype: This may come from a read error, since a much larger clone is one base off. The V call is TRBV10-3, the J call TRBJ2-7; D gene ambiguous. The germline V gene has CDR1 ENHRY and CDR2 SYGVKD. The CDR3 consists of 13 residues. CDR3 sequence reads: CAIGESTAYEQYF. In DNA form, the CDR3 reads TGTGCCATCGGTGAGTCGACGGCCTACGAGCAGTACTTC.

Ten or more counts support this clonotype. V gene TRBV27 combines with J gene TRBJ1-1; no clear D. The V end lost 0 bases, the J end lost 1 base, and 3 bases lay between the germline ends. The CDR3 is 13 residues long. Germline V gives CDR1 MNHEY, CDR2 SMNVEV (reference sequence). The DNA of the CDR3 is TGTGCCAGCAGTTTATCGGAGAACACTGAAGCTTTCTTT. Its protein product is CASSLSENTEAFF.

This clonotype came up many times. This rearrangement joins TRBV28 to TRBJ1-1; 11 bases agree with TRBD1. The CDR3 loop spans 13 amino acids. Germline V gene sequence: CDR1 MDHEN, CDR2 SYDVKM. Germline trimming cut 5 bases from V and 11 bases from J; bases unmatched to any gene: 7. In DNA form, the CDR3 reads TGTGCCAGCAGTCCTCCGGGACAGGGGGACGCTTTCTTT. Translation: CASSPPGQGDAFF.

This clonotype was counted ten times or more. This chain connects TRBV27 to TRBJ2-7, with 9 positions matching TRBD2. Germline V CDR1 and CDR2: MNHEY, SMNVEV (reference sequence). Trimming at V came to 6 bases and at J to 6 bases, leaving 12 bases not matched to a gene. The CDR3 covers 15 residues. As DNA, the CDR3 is TGTGCCAGCAGCCCAGCGGGAGGAGAGGTGGGCGAGCAGTACTTC. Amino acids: CASSPAGGEVGEQYF.

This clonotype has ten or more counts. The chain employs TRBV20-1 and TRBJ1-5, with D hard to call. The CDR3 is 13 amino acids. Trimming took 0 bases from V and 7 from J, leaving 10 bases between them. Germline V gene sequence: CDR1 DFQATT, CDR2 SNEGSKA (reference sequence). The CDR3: CSARDPPGQPQHF. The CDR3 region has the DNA TGCAGTGCTAGAGATCCACCTGGCCAGCCCCAGCATTTT.

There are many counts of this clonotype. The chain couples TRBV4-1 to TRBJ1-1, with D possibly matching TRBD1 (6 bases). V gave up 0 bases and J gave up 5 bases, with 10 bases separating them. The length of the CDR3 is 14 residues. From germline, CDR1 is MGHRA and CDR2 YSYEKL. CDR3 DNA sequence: TGCGCCAGCAGCCAAGATACCGGGACAACTGAAGCTTTCTTT. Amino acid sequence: CASSQDTGTTEAFF.

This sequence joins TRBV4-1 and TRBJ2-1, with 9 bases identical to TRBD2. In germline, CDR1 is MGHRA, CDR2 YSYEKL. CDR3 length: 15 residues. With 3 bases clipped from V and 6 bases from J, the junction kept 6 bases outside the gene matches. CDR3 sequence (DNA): TGCGCCAGCAGCCACTCTGGCGGGGGGGCCAATGAGCAGTTCTTC. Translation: CASSHSGGGANEQFF.

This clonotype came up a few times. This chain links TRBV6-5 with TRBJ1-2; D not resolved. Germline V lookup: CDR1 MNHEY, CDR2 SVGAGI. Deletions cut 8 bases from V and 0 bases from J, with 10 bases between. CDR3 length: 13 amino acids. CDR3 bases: TGTGCCAGCGGTTGGGTAACTAACTATGGCTACACCTTC. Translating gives CASGWVTNYGYTF.

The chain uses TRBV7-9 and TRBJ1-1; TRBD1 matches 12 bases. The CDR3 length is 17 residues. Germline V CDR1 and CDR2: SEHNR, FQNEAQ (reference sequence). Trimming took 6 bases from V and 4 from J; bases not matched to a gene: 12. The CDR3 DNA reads TGTGCCAGCAGGGCCGGGACAGGGGGCGCGTGGGGCACTGAAGCTTTCTTT. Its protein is CASRAGTGGAWGTEAFF.

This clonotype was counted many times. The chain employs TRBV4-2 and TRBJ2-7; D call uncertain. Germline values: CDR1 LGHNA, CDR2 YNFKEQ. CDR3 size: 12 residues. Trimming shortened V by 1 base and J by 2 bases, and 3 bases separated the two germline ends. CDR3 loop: CASSQAPYEQYF. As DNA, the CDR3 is TGTGCCAGCAGCCAAGCCCCCTACGAGCAGTACTTC.

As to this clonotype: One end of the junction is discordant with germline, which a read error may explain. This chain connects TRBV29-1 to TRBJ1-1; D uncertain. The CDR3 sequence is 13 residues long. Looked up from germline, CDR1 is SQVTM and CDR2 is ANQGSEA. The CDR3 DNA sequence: TGCTGCGTTGAGGTGGGTGTGGACACTGAAGCTTTCTTT. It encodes CCVEVGVDTEAFF.